This TCR beta chain was sequenced for a study of vaccination effects on CD4 cells after COVID-19. The overall study: Post-vaccine specimens arrived a median 72 days past the second dose.

As concerns this clone: Its specificity is not known.

Under the ViraFEST assay, PBMC were stimulated with viral peptide pools so that antigen-specific CD4+ T cells expanded. Sequencing was performed afterwards. Subsequent to a culture period of more than 8 days, CD4+ T cells were isolated. The individual was infected with SARS-CoV-2 between March and December 2020, as confirmed by PCR. Each person got two doses of an mRNA SARS-CoV-2 vaccine, BNT162b2 or mRNA-1273. Half-medium exchanges with IL-2 medium took place on days 3 and 7. The table came from immunoSEQ multiplex PCR; TCRdb's copy has only in-frame clones and leaves some out. Altogether about 17,000 clones are present, about 70% being singletons, with the ten largest covering under 25%. There are 15 residues in the CDR3. CDR1 and CDR2 (germline): SNHLY, FYNNEI. V gave up 3 bases and J gave up 5 bases; unmatched junction bases: 3.

The chain recombines TRBV2 with TRBJ2-3, with TRBD2 matching over 12 bases. Material: CD4+ T cells from PBMCs cultured with SARS-CoV-2 spike peptides, obtained after COVID-19 vaccination. The TCR sequence derives from a human donor who had a prior SARS-CoV-2 infection. In nucleotides, the CDR3 is TGTGCCAGCAGTGAGTTGGGACTAGCGGGAGATACGCAGTATTTT. Its translation is CASSELGLAGDTQYF.